These 21 T cell receptor beta chains share one sample of origin, sequenced in a study of human T cells and chemical hapten exposure. TCRdb recomputed calls from the RACE reads with MiXCR, one row per CDR3 protein. The sample includes roughly 380,000 distinct CDR3 sequences, 5% to 6.5% of them seen just once. Time point in this sample: pre-sensitization, week 0. Treatment described: therapeutic diphenylcyclopropenone sensitization with weekly scalp DPC. The material sequenced was whole blood, taken in connection with sensitization to the hapten diphenylcyclopropenone (DPC). These receptors were collected from a woman aged 45-59 years with alopecia areata. Some clones in this sample may be carry-over from other donors' samples.

This clonotype was found a few times. The chain employs TRBV3-1 and TRBJ1-1; no reliable D call. Germline CDR1 LGHDT, CDR2 YNNKEL (reference sequence). With 0 bases removed from V and 7 bases from J, the gap between germline ends came to 9 bases. The CDR3 extends over 13 amino acids. The CDR3 sequence: CASSQDPSLEAFF. The CDR3 DNA reads TGTGCCAGCAGCCAAGACCCCAGCCTTGAAGCTTTCTTT.

This clonotype was seen repeatedly, ten times or more. V usage is TRBV28 and J usage is TRBJ1-6, with D possibly being TRBD1 (5 bases). Germline-derived CDR1 and CDR2 are MDHEN and SYDVKM. With 2 bases removed from V and 8 bases from J, the gap between germline ends came to 13 bases. The CDR3 has 15 residues. CDR3 sequence reads: CASSLPAGIDSPLHF. In nucleotides, the CDR3 is TGTGCCAGCAGTTTACCCGCAGGGATTGATTCACCCCTCCACTTT.

In its sample, this clonotype was seen many times. V usage is TRBV7-9 and J usage is TRBJ2-3; unclear D gene. In germline, CDR1 is SEHNR, CDR2 FQNEAQ (reference sequence). This CDR3 region has 14 residues. Trimming left V 5 bases short and J 6 bases short, with 15 bases between. CDR3: CASSLPGPLDTQYF. CDR3 in DNA: TGTGCCAGCAGCCTGCCGGGTCCACTCGATACGCAGTATTTT.

This clonotype came up many times. V is TRBV27 and J is TRBJ2-1; no definite D call. Germline CDR1 is MNHEY and CDR2 is SMNVEV (reference sequence). The CDR3 is made up of 14 amino acids. V dropped 7 bases and J dropped 0 bases, with 10 bases sitting between them. The CDR3 is CASTDLRSYNEQFF. CDR3 bases: TGTGCCAGCACTGACTTGCGCTCCTACAATGAGCAGTTCTTC.

In regard to this clonotype: A much bigger clone sits one base away, suggesting this may be a read error. J is TRBJ2-3 and V is TRBV5-1, with 8 bases fitting TRBD2. The J segment lost 4 bases and the V segment lost 2 bases, leaving 9 bases of the junction unmatched. Germline V gives CDR1 SGHRS, CDR2 YFSETQ. The CDR3 extends over 16 amino acids. This CDR3 reads CASSLALAAGPDTQYF. DNA for the CDR3: TGCGCCAGCAGCTTAGCACTAGCGGCAGGGCCAGATACGCAGTATTTT.

This chain uses TRBV6-2 or TRBV6-3 with TRBJ1-5, with D perhaps TRBD1 (6 bases). Trimming left V 4 bases short and J 5 bases short, with 18 bases between. Germline lookup yields CDR1 MNHEY and CDR2 SVGEGT. This CDR3 is built from 16 residues. CDR3 in DNA: TGTGCCAGCAGTTCAGACGGGGGCAGGGGCGATCAGCCCCAGCATTTT. Translated: CASSSDGGRGDQPQHF.

Details on this clonotype: The junction does not match germline at one end; this may be a read error. The V call is TRBV28, the J call TRBJ2-5, with D possibly TRBD1 on 6 matching bases. This CDR3 is built from 14 residues. The germline V gene has CDR1 MDHEN and CDR2 SYDVKM. CDR3 loop: CASSLAGAQESQYF. CDR3 sequence (DNA): TGTGCCAGCAGTTTGGCAGGGGCCCAAGAGTCCCAGTACTTC.

This clonotype was counted at least ten times. The V gene is TRBV5-1, the J gene TRBJ2-1, with D hard to call. V lost 4 bases and J 0 bases, leaving 17 bases between the germline ends. The germline CDR1 and CDR2 sequences are SGHRS and YFSETQ. CDR3 length: 17 amino acids. CDR3 nucleotides: TGCGCCAGCAGCCCCGCGCTCCGGACCAGCTCCTACAATGAGCAGTTCTTC. Its protein product is CASSPALRTSSYNEQFF.

This clonotype was seen a handful of times. The rearrangement uses TRBV28 and TRBJ2-7; the match to TRBD1 covers 9 bases. Germline trimming cut 7 bases from V and 2 bases from J; bases unmatched to any gene: 9. CDR3 length: 15 residues. Germline CDR1 is MDHEN and CDR2 is SYDVKM. DNA of the CDR3: TGTGCCAGCAATCTAAACCGGGACAGGGCCTACGAGCAGTACTTC. This gives the protein CASNLNRDRAYEQYF.

This clonotype has at least ten counts. The chain is built from TRBV6-5 and TRBJ1-1; D call uncertain. From germline, CDR1 is MNHEY and CDR2 SVGAGI. The CDR3 is 13 residues long. Trimming cost V 6 bases and J 0 bases, with 8 bases left between them. CDR3 sequence: CASREALNTEAFF. CDR3 coding DNA: TGTGCCAGCAGAGAGGCCTTGAACACTGAAGCTTTCTTT.

This clonotype was observed a handful of times. This chain connects TRBV3-1 to TRBJ1-4; possible D gene TRBD1, 5 bases. Germline values: CDR1 LGHDT, CDR2 YNNKEL (reference sequence). The CDR3 covers 15 residues. V gave up 2 bases and J gave up 8 bases, with 15 bases separating them. The CDR3 spells CASSQFGGEGEKLFF. The DNA for the CDR3 is TGTGCCAGCAGCCAATTTGGGGGTGAAGGAGAAAAACTGTTTTTT.

This clonotype was seen a handful of times. This chain connects TRBV7-2 to TRBJ1-2; 10 nucleotides line up with TRBD1. The CDR3 spans 17 residues. V was clipped by 6 bases and J by 8 bases; unmatched bases: 18. Germline loops: CDR1 SGHTA, CDR2 FQGNSA. CDR3 loop: CASSSGTGATRAGGYTF. The CDR3 DNA reads TGTGCCAGCAGTTCCGGGACAGGGGCCACCCGGGCCGGGGGCTACACCTTC.

The gene calls are TRBV20-1 and TRBJ1-4; D remains ambiguous. V gave up 0 bases and J gave up 0 bases, with 17 bases separating them. The CDR3 sequence is 18 residues long. Germline V gene lookup returns CDR1 DFQATT and CDR2 SNEGSKA (reference sequence). The CDR3 sequence: CSARDIPGTLSTNEKLFF. CDR3 nucleotide sequence: TGCAGTGCTAGAGATATTCCGGGCACCCTCTCAACTAATGAAAAACTGTTTTTT.

This clonotype occurred many times. CDR3 protein: CASSPQGARETQYF. The CDR3, as DNA: TGTGCCAGCAGTCCACAGGGGGCTAGGGAGACCCAGTACTTC. The chain uses TRBV27 and TRBJ2-5, with 9 bases lining up with TRBD1. J lost 5 bases, V lost 5 bases, and 6 bases had no gene match. Germline V CDR1 and CDR2: MNHEY, SMNVEV (reference sequence). The CDR3 has 14 residues.

This clonotype came up a few times. V gene TRBV7-2 combines with J gene TRBJ1-1, with D unresolved. Germline CDR1 is SGHTA and CDR2 is FQGNSA. The V end was cut by 1 base, the J end by 7 bases, with 10 bases between. CDR3 length: 13 amino acids. The CDR3 loop is CASSLGVWDEAFF. The CDR3 nucleotides read TGTGCCAGCAGCTTAGGAGTATGGGATGAAGCTTTCTTT.

The chain employs TRBV7-8 and TRBJ2-1, with 12 nucleotides matching TRBD2. CDR3 length: 17 amino acids. With 2 bases clipped from V and 5 bases from J, the junction kept 7 bases outside the gene matches. The germline CDR1 and CDR2 sequences are SGHVS and FQNEAQ. CDR3 residues: CASSLKGRTSGNNEQFF. CDR3 nucleotides: TGTGCCAGCAGCTTAAAAGGGAGGACTAGCGGGAACAATGAGCAGTTCTTC. Using reference TRBV7-8 and TRBJ2-1 for the parts outside the CDR3, the full variable domain is GAGVSQSPRYKVAKRGQDVALRCDPISGHVSLFWYQQALGQGPEFLTYFQNEAQLDKSGLPSDRFFAERPEGSVSTLKIQRTQQEDSAVYLCASSLKGRTSGNNEQFFGPGTRLTVL.

The chain joins TRBV29-1 to TRBJ1-1, with D unclear. V was clipped by 4 bases and J by 5 bases, with 11 bases between them. CDR3 size: 12 residues. Germline V gene lookup returns CDR1 SQVTM and CDR2 ANQGSEA. The CDR3 region is CSVVAGVTEAFF. Written as DNA, the CDR3 is TGCAGCGTTGTGGCCGGGGTTACTGAAGCTTTCTTT.

This clonotype was seen ten or more times. The gene calls are TRBV5-8 and TRBJ2-3; 8 nucleotides align to TRBD2. Germline trimming cut 7 bases from V and 6 bases from J; bases unmatched to any gene: 16. The CDR3 length is 16 residues. Germline V gives CDR1 SGHTS, CDR2 YDEGEE. CDR3 DNA: TGTGCCAGCCCTAATTTACCGGGACTAGTATCCGATACGCAGTATTTT. Its translation is CASPNLPGLVSDTQYF. Combining the CDR3 with reference TRBV5-8 and TRBJ2-3 gives the whole variable domain EAGVTQSPTHLIKTRGQQATLRCSPISGHTSVYWYQQALGLGLQFLLWYDEGEERNRGNFPPRFSGRQFPNYSSELNVNALELEDSALYLCASPNLPGLVSDTQYFGPGTRLTVL.

This clonotype was found many times. The chain uses TRBV20-1 and TRBJ2-6; D is uncertain. The germline CDR1 and CDR2 sequences are DFQATT and SNEGSKA (reference sequence). This CDR3 has 13 amino acids. Trimming cost V 3 bases and J 2 bases, with 5 bases left between them. The CDR3 region has the DNA TGCAGTGCTAGGGTTCCTGGGGCCAACGTCCTGACTTTC. This codes for CSARVPGANVLTF.

At least ten counts were recorded for this clonotype. This chain links TRBV2 with TRBJ2-1; no clear D. The CDR3 is 12 residues long. V dropped 6 bases and J dropped 7 bases, with 10 bases sitting between them. The germline V gene has CDR1 SNHLY and CDR2 FYNNEI. CDR3 bases: TGTGCCAGCAGAGCCCAAGGGAATGAGCAGTTCTTC. Translated: CASRAQGNEQFF.

V is TRBV27 and J is TRBJ1-5, with D uncertain. The CDR3 has 14 residues. Germline loops: CDR1 MNHEY, CDR2 SMNVEV (reference sequence). Trimming left V 0 bases short and J 4 bases short, with 7 bases between. DNA of the CDR3: TGTGCCAGCAGTTTATCCTCAGAGAATCAGCCCCAGCATTTT. Translated: CASSLSSENQPQHF.